This TCR beta chain was sequenced in a study of PD-L1 blockade in urothelial cancer. Study details: Patients with male sex and bladder-origin urothelial cancer accounted for most of the 29 enrolled.

The table lists this clone with a few counts. Antigen specificity is unknown. Sequencing was performed with immunoSEQ multiplex PCR; in TCRdb, only in-frame clones are kept and a portion is missing. Of under 45,000 clones in the sample, over 75% were seen once. Study conclusions and caveats: Pretreatment clonality of the blood TCR repertoire below the median was predictive of superior survival.

Sampling of each patient yielded between 1 and 8 specimens, collected pretreatment and on-treatment. The CDR3 is made up of 14 amino acids. Per the germline V gene, CDR1 is MNHNS and CDR2 is SASEGT. With 7 bases removed from V and 0 bases from J, the gap between germline ends came to 9 bases. This receptor was identified in a man between 60 and 75 years old with urothelial cancer. Specimen: PBMCs, collected around atezolizumab (anti-PD-L1) treatment. The rearrangement links TRBV6-1 to TRBJ2-2, with D uncertain. The CDR3 region is CASTLTANTGELFF. In nucleotides, the CDR3 is TGTGCCAGCACCCTGACTGCGAACACCGGGGAGCTGTTTTTT.